This TCR beta chain was observed in a study of OX40 agonist ivuxolimab in advanced cancers. Notes on the study in general: No determination was made of the antigen specificity of the expanded peripheral T cells.

Autoimmune disease history or systemic immunosuppression led to patients being barred. Points on this clone: Its antigen is unidentified.

Using immunoSEQ multiplex PCR, the repertoire was profiled, and TCRdb retains in-frame clones only, with some absent. The sample has fewer than 60,000 clones, around 87% seen once. This sample comprised CD4+ or CD8+ T cells sorted from blood, obtained in a trial of the OX40 agonist ivuxolimab. This sequence was found in an adult with an advanced solid tumor such as melanoma, head and neck, liver or kidney cancer.

In DNA, the CDR3 is TGTGCCAGTAGTATAGGAGGGCTAGCACCCGTAGAGACCCAGTACTTC. Translation gives CASSIGGLAPVETQYF. V gene TRBV19 combines with J gene TRBJ2-5, with D possibly TRBD2 on 5 matching bases. This CDR3 spans 16 amino acids. Germline V gives CDR1 LNHDA, CDR2 SQIVND (reference sequence). Trimming cost V 1 base and J 4 bases, with 16 bases left between them.